This TCR beta chain comes out of a study of response to subunit inactivated influenza vaccine. General observations from the study: Each seasonal influenza vaccination recruits few new T cells, the authors suggested.

This CDR3 contains 14 residues. Looked up from germline, CDR1 is MDHEN and CDR2 is SYDVKM. Deletions cut 3 bases from V and 9 bases from J, with 15 bases between. A single count supports this clonotype. Antigen: not known. Each CDR3 protein gets one entry after TCRdb re-called the RT-PCR reads with MiXCR. The sample records hundreds of thousands of distinct CDR3 sequences, approximately 18% being singletons. This receptor was identified in a man between 45 and 60 years old who received an inactivated influenza vaccine. V usage is TRBV28 and J usage is TRBJ2-1; D uncertain. Specimen: PBMCs from blood, collected roughly 5 days after vaccination. As DNA, the CDR3 is TGTGCCAGCAGTTTGGCGGCCAATCGGGCTGAGCAGTTCTTC. Its protein is CASSLAANRAEQFF.